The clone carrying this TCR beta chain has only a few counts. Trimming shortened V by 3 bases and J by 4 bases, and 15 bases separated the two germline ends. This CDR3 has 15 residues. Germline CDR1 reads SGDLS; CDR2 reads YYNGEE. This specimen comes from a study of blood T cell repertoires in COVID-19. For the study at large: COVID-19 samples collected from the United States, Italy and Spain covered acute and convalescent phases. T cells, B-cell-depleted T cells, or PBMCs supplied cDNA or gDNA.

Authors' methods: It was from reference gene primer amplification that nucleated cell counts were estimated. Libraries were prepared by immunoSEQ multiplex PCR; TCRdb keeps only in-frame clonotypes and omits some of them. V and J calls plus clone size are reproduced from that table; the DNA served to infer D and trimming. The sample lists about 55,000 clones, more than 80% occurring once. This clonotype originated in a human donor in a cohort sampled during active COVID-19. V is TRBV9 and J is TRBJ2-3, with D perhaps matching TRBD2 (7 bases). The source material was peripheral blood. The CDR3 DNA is TGTGCCAGCAGCGCACAGGGAGGGGCGGCAGATACGCAGTATTTT. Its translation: CASSAQGGAADTQYF.